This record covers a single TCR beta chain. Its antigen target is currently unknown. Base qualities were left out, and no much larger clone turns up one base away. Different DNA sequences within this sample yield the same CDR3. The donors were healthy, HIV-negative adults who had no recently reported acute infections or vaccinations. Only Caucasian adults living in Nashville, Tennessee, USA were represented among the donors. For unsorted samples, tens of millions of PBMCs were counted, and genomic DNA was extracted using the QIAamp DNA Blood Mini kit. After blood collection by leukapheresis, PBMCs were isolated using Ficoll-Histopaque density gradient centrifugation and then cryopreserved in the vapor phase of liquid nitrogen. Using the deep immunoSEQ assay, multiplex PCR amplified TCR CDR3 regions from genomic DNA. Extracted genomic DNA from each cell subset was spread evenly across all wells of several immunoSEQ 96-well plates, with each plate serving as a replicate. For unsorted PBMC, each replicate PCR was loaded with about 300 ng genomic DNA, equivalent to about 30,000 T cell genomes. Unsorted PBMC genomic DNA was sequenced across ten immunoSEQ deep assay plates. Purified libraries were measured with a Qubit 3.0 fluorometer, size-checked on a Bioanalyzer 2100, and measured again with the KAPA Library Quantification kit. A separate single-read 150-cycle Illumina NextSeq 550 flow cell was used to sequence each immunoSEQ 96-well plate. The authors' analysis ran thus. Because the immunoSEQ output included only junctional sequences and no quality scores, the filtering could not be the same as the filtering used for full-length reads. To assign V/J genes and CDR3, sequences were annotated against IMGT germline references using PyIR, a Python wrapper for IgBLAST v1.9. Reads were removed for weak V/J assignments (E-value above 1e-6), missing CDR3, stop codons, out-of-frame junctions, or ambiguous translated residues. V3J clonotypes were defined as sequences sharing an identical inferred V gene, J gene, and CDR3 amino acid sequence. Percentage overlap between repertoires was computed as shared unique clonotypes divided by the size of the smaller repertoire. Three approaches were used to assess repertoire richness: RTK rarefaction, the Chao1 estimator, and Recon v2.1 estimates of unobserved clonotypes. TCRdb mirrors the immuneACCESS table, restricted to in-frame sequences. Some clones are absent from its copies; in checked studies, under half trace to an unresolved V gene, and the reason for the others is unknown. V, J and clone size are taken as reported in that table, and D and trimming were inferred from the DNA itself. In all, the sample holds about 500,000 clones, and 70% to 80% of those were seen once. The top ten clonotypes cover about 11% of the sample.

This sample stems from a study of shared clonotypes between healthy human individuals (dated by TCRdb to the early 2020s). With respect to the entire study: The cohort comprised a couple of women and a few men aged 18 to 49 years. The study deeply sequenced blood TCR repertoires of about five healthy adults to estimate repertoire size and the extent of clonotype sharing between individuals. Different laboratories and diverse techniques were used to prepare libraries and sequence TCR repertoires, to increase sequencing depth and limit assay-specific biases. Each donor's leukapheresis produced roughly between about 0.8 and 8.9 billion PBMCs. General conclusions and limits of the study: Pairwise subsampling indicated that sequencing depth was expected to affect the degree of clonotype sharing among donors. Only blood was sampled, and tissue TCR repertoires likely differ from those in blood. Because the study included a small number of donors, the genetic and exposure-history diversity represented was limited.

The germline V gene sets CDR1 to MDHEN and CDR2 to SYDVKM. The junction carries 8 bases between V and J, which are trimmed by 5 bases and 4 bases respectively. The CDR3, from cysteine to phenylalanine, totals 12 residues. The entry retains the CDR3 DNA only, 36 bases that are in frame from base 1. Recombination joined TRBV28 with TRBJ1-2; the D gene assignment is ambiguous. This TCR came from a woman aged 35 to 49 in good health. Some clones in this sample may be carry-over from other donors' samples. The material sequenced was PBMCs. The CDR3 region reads CASSLMGYGYTF. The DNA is TGTGCCAGCAGTCTCATGGGCTATGGCTACACCTTC.